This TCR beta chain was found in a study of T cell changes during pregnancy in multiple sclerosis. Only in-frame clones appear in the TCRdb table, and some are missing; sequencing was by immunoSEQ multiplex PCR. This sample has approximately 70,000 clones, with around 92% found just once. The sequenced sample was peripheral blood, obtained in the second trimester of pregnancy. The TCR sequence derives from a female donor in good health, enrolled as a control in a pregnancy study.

CDR3 in DNA: TGTGCCTGGAGTGACCGGGACAGGTCCTACGAGCAGTACTTC. This sequence encodes CAWSDRDRSYEQYF. The rearrangement links TRBV30 to TRBJ2-7, with 8 positions matching TRBD1. Germline V gene sequence: CDR1 GTSNPN, CDR2 SVGIG (reference sequence). The junction had 3 bases not matched to a gene; V was cut back by 1 base and J by 1 base. This CDR3 is 14 amino acids long.